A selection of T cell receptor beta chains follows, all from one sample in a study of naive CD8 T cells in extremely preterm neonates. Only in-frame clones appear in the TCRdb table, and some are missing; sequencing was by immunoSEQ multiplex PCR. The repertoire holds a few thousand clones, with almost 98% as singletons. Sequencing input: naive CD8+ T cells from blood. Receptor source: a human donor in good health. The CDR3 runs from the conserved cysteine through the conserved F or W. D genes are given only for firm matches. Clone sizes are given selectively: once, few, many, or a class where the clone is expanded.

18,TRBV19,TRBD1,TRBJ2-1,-,TGTGCCGCAGGGGGAGGACAGGGCTATTTCAGCTCCTACAATGAGCAGTTCTTC,CAAGGGQGYFSSYNEQFF
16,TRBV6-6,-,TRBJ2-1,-,TGTGCCAGCAGTGGGACGACAGGAGAGTCCTACAATGAGCAGTTCTTC,CASSGTTGESYNEQFF
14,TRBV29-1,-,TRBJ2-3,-,TGCAGCGTTGTTCTAGGGGAAAGCACAGATACGCAGTATTTT,CSVVLGESTDTQYF
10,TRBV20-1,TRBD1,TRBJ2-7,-,TGCAGTGCCACCAGGGGGGAGCAGTACTTC,CSATRGEQYF
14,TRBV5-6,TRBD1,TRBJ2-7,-,TGTGCCAGTCAGACGACAGGGGGCTTCTACGAGCAGTACTTC,CASQTTGGFYEQYF
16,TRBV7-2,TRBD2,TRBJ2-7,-,TGTGCCAGCAGCGTGAGAGCGGGAGGCCTGGGATACGAGCAGTACTTC,CASSVRAGGLGYEQYF
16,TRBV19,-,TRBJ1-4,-,TGTGCCAGTAGTATTCGCGGGCGAGCAACTAATGAAAAACTGTTTTTT,CASSIRGRATNEKLFF
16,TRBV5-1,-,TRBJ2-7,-,TGCGCCAGCAGCTTGGCCTACCCCGGGAGCTCCTACGAGCAGTACTTC,CASSLAYPGSSYEQYF
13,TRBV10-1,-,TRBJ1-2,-,TGCGCCAGCAGCGGACAAGGGTCTTATGGCTACACCTTC,CASSGQGSYGYTF
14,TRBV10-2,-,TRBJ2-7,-,TGCGCCAGCAGACCAACCAGGGGTACCTACGAGCAGTACTTC,CASRPTRGTYEQYF
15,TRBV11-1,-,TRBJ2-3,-,TGTGCCAGCAGCTTAGACGGGTTTCACACAGATACGCAGTATTTT,CASSLDGFHTDTQYF
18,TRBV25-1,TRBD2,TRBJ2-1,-,TGTGCCAGCAGTGATTCCGGGGAGACTAGCGGGAGTTACAATGAGCAGTTCTTC,CASSDSGETSGSYNEQFF
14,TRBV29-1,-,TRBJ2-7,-,TGCAGCGTTGAAGAGGGCTCGCCACCCTACGAGCAGTACTTC,CSVEEGSPPYEQYF
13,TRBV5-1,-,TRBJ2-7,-,TGCGCCAGCAGCCCCGGGAACCCTACCGAGCAGTACTTC,CASSPGNPTEQYF
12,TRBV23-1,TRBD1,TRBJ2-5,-,TGCGCCAGCAAGACAGGGTTGGAGACCCAGTACTTC,CASKTGLETQYF
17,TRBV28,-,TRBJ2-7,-,TGTGCCAGCAGTCCTCGCGAGGGCGGGCGGGGTTCCTACGAGCAGTACTTC,CASSPREGGRGSYEQYF
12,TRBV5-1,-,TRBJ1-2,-,TGCGCCAGCAGCTTACCAGGCTATGGCTACACCTTC,CASSLPGYGYTF
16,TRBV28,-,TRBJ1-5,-,TGTGCCAGCAGTTTATACGGCCAGGGGAGCAATCAGCCCCAGCATTTT,CASSLYGQGSNQPQHF
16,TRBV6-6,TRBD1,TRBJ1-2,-,TGTGCCAGCAGTTACTCGGGGACAGTGATAACCTATGGCTACACCTTC,CASSYSGTVITYGYTF
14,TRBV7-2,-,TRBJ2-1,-,TGTGCCAGCAGCTCTGAAGCGGCCTACAATGAGCAGTTCTTC,CASSSEAAYNEQFF
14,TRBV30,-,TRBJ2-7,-,TGTGCCTACAGAGAGGAGGGGAGCTCCTACGAGCAGTACTTC,CAYREEGSSYEQYF
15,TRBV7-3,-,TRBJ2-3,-,TGTGCCAGCAGCCTGACAGCGACTAGCACAGATACGCAGTATTTT,CASSLTATSTDTQYF
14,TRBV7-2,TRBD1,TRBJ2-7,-,TGTGCCAGCAGCTTATTGGCAGGGGGCTACGAGCAGTACTTC,CASSLLAGGYEQYF
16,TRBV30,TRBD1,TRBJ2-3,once,TGTGCCTGGAGTCGCGGACAGGGAGGTGGCACAGATACGCAGTATTTT,CAWSRGQGGGTDTQYF
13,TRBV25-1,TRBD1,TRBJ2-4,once,TGTGCCAGCAGTGGACGAGGACAGGACATTCAGTACTTC,CASSGRGQDIQYF
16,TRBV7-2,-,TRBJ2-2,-,TGTGCCAGCAGCCCGCCCCCCACAGGGATCACCGGGGAGCTGTTTTTT,CASSPPPTGITGELFF
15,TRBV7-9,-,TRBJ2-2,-,TGTGCCAGCAGCTTAGCGGTTGGGGCGGCCGGGGAGCTGTTTTTT,CASSLAVGAAGELFF
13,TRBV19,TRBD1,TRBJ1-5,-,TGTGCCAGTAGAGGACAGGGGGATCAGCCCCAGCATTTT,CASRGQGDQPQHF
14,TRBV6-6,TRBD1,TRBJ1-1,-,TGTGCCAGCAATAGACAGGGTGAGAACACTGAAGCTTTCTTT,CASNRQGENTEAFF